Listed below are T cell receptor beta chains from one sample, sequenced in a study of blood T cell repertoires in COVID-19. Generated by immunoSEQ multiplex PCR, the TCRdb table keeps only in-frame clones and is missing some. The repertoire has some 130,000 clones, about 90% of them found once; the top ten carry 3.6%. Sequenced input: peripheral blood. The source is an older woman with acute or convalescent COVID-19. The CDR3 runs from the conserved cysteine through the conserved F or W.

V gene | CDR3 protein
TRBV30 | CAWGALTGESYTF
TRBV19 | CASSSDGLYGYTF
TRBV24-1 | CATSVTQTLTYNEQFF
TRBV6-5 | CASRSGQGYQETQYF
TRBV27 | CASSLLAGEENEQYF
TRBV28 | CASSPAAVNTGELFF
TRBV6-5 | CASSSAGTGGLEPQHF
TRBV3-1/TRBV3-2 | CASSKTSGRGYNEQFF
TRBV7-2 | CASSRDRAYEKLFF
TRBV3-1/TRBV3-2 | CASSQEPGARGYTF
TRBV2 | CARTSRGSGRGTDTQYF
TRBV6-2/TRBV6-3 | CASSTARGAGAVGELFF
TRBV5-1 | CASSLIGEGGYTF
TRBV5-1 | CASSSHNSGANVLTF
TRBV19 | CASSIDLYRTGGLNTEAFF
TRBV14 | CASSRQVEGGYTF
TRBV4-1 | CASSTPDRNTEAFF
TRBV4-1 | CASSQEGTFTGATGTEAFF
TRBV11-2 | CASSYRSQYQETQYF
TRBV28 | CASSLGGNGYTF
TRBV28 | CASSSPGQGGEKLFF
TRBV9 | CASSVGMTSESTDTQYF
TRBV5-1 | CASSLDRGNEQYF
TRBV6-5 | CASSPPGGPGNTIYF
TRBV28 | CASSSTGTGGHGYTF
TRBV11-3 | CASSQGGGRKGETQYF
TRBV29-1 | CSVDRGSYNEQFF
TRBV2 | CASSEEGWSSGANVLTF
TRBV5-1 | CASSEQGPSSYEQYF
TRBV24-1 | CATSEEGGAGFDTQYF
TRBV28 | CASSLPGTGRYEQYF
TRBV2 | CASSVLIRGETQYF
TRBV3-1/TRBV3-2 | CASSWGGGNTGELFF
TRBV19 | CASSPGTGYNEQFF
TRBV19 | CASSIEAGYGYTF
TRBV27 | CASWRDVTTDTQYF
TRBV7-8 | CASSLWTSGNTIYF
TRBV4-2 | CASSQDRGTGDGYTF
TRBV7-2 | CASSLLGHIMNTEAFF
TRBV4-2 | CASSQVTGTKEFF
TRBV6-5 | CASSLLRDTEAFF
TRBV19 | CASSIRGSYGYTF
TRBV10-1 | CASSALQGSGYTF
TRBV3-1/TRBV3-2 | CASSQGPGRSGGYTF
TRBV6-1 | CASSVLDRGSGNTIYF
TRBV19 | CASSTTTGGRDTQYF
TRBV11-3 | CASSRRGGKNYGYTF
TRBV19 | CATGRDRVNQPQHF
TRBV21-1 | CAPRGGRSLGSPLHF
TRBV30 | CAWSVGGTGANEQYF
TRBV20-1 | CSASALDREEGAFF
TRBV5-6 | CASSLEQGITGELFF
TRBV28 | CASSGDRETQYF
TRBV9 | CASSQTSGETQYF